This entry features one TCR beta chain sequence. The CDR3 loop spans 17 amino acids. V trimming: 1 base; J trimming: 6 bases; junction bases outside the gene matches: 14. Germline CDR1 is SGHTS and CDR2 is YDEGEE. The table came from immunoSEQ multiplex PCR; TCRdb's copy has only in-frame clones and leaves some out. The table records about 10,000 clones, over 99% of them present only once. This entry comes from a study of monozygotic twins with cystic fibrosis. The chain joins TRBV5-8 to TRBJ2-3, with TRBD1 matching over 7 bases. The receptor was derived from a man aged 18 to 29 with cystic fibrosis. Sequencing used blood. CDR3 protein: CASSLQIETGFTDTQYF. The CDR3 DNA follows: TGTGCCAGCAGCTTGCAAATCGAGACAGGGTTCACCGATACGCAGTATTTT.